The 21 T cell receptor beta chains listed next were all sequenced from one sample in a study of T cell repertoires in cytomegalovirus infection. Their antigens remain unidentified. TCRdb redid the calling of the reads with MiXCR, one entry per CDR3 protein. This sample carries 700,000 to 950,000 distinct CDR3 sequences, roughly 33% of them seen once, and the ten largest clones take roughly 12%. Material: cultured CD8+ T cells from PBMCs, obtained from culture after CMV antigen stimulation. All receptors derive from a human donor in good health (CMV status not recorded). Some clones in this sample may be carry-over from other donors' samples.

The chain links TRBV4-1 to TRBJ1-6, with D unresolved. V was shortened by 1 base and J by 4 bases, with 8 bases between the two germline ends. From germline, CDR1 is MGHRA and CDR2 YSYEKL. The CDR3 loop spans 15 amino acids. In DNA form, the CDR3 reads TGCGCCAGCAGCCAAGGCGCTAAGTATAATTCACCCCTCCACTTT. This gives the protein CASSQGAKYNSPLHF.

The chain has TRBV7-6 and TRBJ1-5; D is possibly TRBD1 (5 bases). Germline-derived CDR1 and CDR2 are SGHVS and FNYEAQ. V lost 2 bases and J lost 6, with 11 bases in between. The CDR3 spans 14 residues. The CDR3 sequence: CASSLLQAGQPQHF. CDR3 DNA: TGTGCCAGCAGCTTACTACAGGCGGGTCAGCCCCAGCATTTT. Complete variable domain (other parts from reference TRBV7-6 and TRBJ1-5): GAGVSQSPRYKVTKRGQDVALRCDPISGHVSLYWYRQALGQGPEFLTYFNYEAQQDKSGLPNDRFSAERPEGSISTLTIQRTEQRDSAMYRCASSLLQAGQPQHFGDGTRLSIL.

This clonotype has more than one count but fewer than ten. The chain employs TRBV19 and TRBJ1-2, with D possibly TRBD1 on 6 matching bases. Germline CDR1 LNHDA, CDR2 SQIVND (reference sequence). Deletions cut 7 bases from V and 6 bases from J, with 18 bases between. The CDR3 is made up of 14 amino acids. The CDR3 loop is CASTPKGGRDGYTF. CDR3 bases: TGTGCCAGTACCCCAAAGGGGGGACGGGATGGCTACACCTTC.

There are a few counts of this clonotype. The chain couples TRBV15 to TRBJ2-2; tentative D call: TRBD1 (6 bases). The germline V and J ends were trimmed by 0 bases and 5 bases, with 16 bases remaining between them. Germline assignment: CDR1 LNHNV and CDR2 YYDKDF (reference sequence). CDR3 length equals 17 residues. The CDR3 nucleotides are TGTGCCACCAGCAGAGATCTGTCCACAGGGTCAACCGGGGAGCTGTTTTTT. Its protein is CATSRDLSTGSTGELFF.

V gene TRBV6-2 or TRBV6-3 combines with J gene TRBJ2-7; TRBD1 is a possible D gene (5 bases). The CDR3 has 15 amino acids. CDR1 and CDR2 from the germline V gene are MNHEY and SVGEGT. CDR3 sequence (DNA): TGTGCTAGCAGTGCCCAGGGTCTGTCCCGCTACGAGCAGTACGTC. As protein: CASSAQGLSRYEQYV.

The chain uses TRBV19 and TRBJ1-2; D is unresolved. Trimming removed 2 bases from V and 2 bases from J, with 3 bases in between. The CDR3 runs 12 residues. The germline V gene has CDR1 LNHDA and CDR2 SQIVND (reference sequence). For the CDR3, the DNA is TGTGCCAGTAGTATATCCAACTATGGCTACACCTTC. Its translation is CASSISNYGYTF.

V is TRBV28 and J is TRBJ1-1, with unresolved D. Germline V lookup: CDR1 MDHEN, CDR2 SYDVKM. This CDR3 region has 12 residues. V lost 1 base, J lost 7 bases, and 7 bases lay in between. In DNA, the CDR3 is TGTGCCAGCAGTTTATTTGACGATGAAGCTTTCTTT. Translating gives CASSLFDDEAFF.

There are many counts of this clonotype. This chain uses TRBV6-6 with TRBJ1-2; D gene unclear. V was shortened by 5 bases and J by 1 base, with 11 bases between the two germline ends. Germline assignment: CDR1 MNHNY and CDR2 SVGAGI (reference sequence). CDR3 size: 14 residues. CDR3 sequence reads: CASSGRTRNYGYTF. CDR3 DNA sequence: TGTGCCAGCAGTGGCAGGACGCGTAACTATGGCTACACCTTC.

In DNA, the CDR3 is TGTGCCAGCAGTTTTGTGGGGGGGATTTACAATGAGCAGTTCTTC. This encodes CASSFVGGIYNEQFF. The chain carries TRBV27 and TRBJ2-1; TRBD2 aligns across 7 bases. CDR1 is MNHEY and CDR2 is SMNVEV in the germline V gene (reference sequence). With 3 bases clipped from V and 4 bases from J, the junction kept 6 bases outside the gene matches. The CDR3 has 15 residues.

This clonotype came up a few times. This sequence joins TRBV2 and TRBJ2-5, with 11 bases aligning to TRBD2. Germline V gene sequence: CDR1 SNHLY, CDR2 FYNNEI. Trimming took 8 bases from V and 3 from J; bases not matched to a gene: 17. The CDR3 runs 18 residues. The chain's CDR3 is CASVGDSITSGGEETQYF. In DNA form, the CDR3 reads TGTGCCAGCGTCGGCGACTCTATAACTAGCGGGGGTGAAGAGACCCAGTACTTC.

The chain is built from TRBV3-1 and TRBJ2-1; 11 bases match TRBD1. This CDR3 is built from 13 residues. CDR1 and CDR2 (germline): LGHDT, YNNKEL (reference sequence). Trimming removed 8 bases from V and 6 bases from J; junction bases left unmatched: 3. DNA of the CDR3: TGTGCCAGCGAGGGACAGGGGGTCAATGAGCAGTTCTTC. This translates into CASEGQGVNEQFF.

V gene TRBV7-6 combines with J gene TRBJ2-2, with a tentative D call TRBD2 (6 bases). The V end lost 5 bases, the J end lost 5 bases, and 18 bases lay between the germline ends. Per the germline V gene, CDR1 is SGHVS and CDR2 is FNYEAQ. CDR3 length: 16 amino acids. The CDR3: CASSPVPTAGTGELFF. As DNA, the CDR3 is TGTGCCAGCAGCCCCGTCCCGACCGCGGGAACCGGGGAGCTGTTTTTT. The variable domain in full, completed from reference TRBV7-6 and TRBJ2-2, reads GAGVSQSPRYKVTKRGQDVALRCDPISGHVSLYWYRQALGQGPEFLTYFNYEAQQDKSGLPNDRFSAERPEGSISTLTIQRTEQRDSAMYRCASSPVPTAGTGELFFGEGSRLTVL.

The genes are TRBV4-1 and TRBJ2-7; 8 bases match TRBD2. There are 15 residues in the CDR3. In germline, CDR1 is MGHRA, CDR2 YSYEKL. V shed 2 bases, J shed 0 bases, and the junction held 3 bases outside the gene matches. CDR3 DNA sequence: TGCGCCAGCAGCCAAACCGGGACTAGCTCCTACGAGCAGTACTTC. It encodes CASSQTGTSSYEQYF.

V and J are TRBV7-6 and TRBJ1-1, with TRBD1 as a possible D gene (5 bases). Trimming took off 4 bases at V and 6 bases at J, with 12 bases between the two ends. The CDR3 covers 13 residues. In germline, CDR1 is SGHVS, CDR2 FNYEAQ. The CDR3 region is CASSSLGEPEAFF. For the CDR3, the DNA is TGTGCCAGCAGCTCCTTGGGGGAACCTGAAGCTTTCTTT.

Only a few counts were recorded for this clonotype. The chain's CDR3 is CASSQDRRSKGYGYTF. CDR3 nucleotide sequence: TGTGCCAGCAGCCAAGATCGGAGGTCTAAGGGCTATGGCTACACCTTC. This chain joins TRBV4-2 and TRBJ1-2, with D unclear. The CDR3 is 16 residues long. From germline, CDR1 is LGHNA and CDR2 YNFKEQ. The germline V and J ends were trimmed by 0 bases and 4 bases, with 15 bases remaining between them.

The gene calls are TRBV27 and TRBJ2-1; a possible D gene is TRBD2 (6 bases). The V gene lost 2 bases and the J gene lost 2 bases, with 10 bases spanning the gap. Germline V gene lookup returns CDR1 MNHEY and CDR2 SMNVEV (reference sequence). The CDR3 is made up of 15 amino acids. CDR3 coding DNA: TGTGCCAGCAGTTTAGAGGGAGGCACCTACAATGAGCAGTTCTTC. Its protein is CASSLEGGTYNEQFF.

This chain links TRBV6-5 with TRBJ1-5; 7 nucleotides match TRBD1. CDR1 is MNHEY and CDR2 is SVGAGI in the germline V gene. The CDR3 contains 13 residues. Trimming removed 5 bases from V and 7 bases from J; junction bases left unmatched: 5. The CDR3 region is CASSDRVGQPQHF. The CDR3 region has the DNA TGTGCCAGCAGTGACAGGGTCGGACAGCCCCAGCATTTT.

The chain carries TRBV7-9 and TRBJ2-4; 14 nucleotides line up with TRBD2. J was trimmed by 5 bases and V by 3 bases; bases with no gene match: 6. The germline V gene encodes CDR1 SEHNR and CDR2 FQNEAQ (reference sequence). This CDR3 has 17 residues. In DNA, the CDR3 is TGTGCCAGCAGCTTTCCGACTAGCGGGGGGGTTGAAAACATTCAGTACTTC. Translating gives CASSFPTSGGVENIQYF.

This clonotype was counted a few times. The chain couples TRBV2 to TRBJ2-1, with TRBD1 as a possible D gene (6 bases). The germline V gene encodes CDR1 SNHLY and CDR2 FYNNEI. CDR3 length: 13 residues. With 3 bases removed from V and 8 bases from J, the gap between germline ends came to 11 bases. In DNA, the CDR3 is TGTGCCAGCAGTGACCTCCCAGGGGATGAGCAGTTCTTC. Translated, it gives CASSDLPGDEQFF.

This clonotype was seen ten or more times. The V call is TRBV7-8, the J call TRBJ2-1, with D possibly matching TRBD2 (6 bases). The CDR3 runs 12 residues. Germline V CDR1 and CDR2: SGHVS, FQNEAQ. With 6 bases removed from V and 16 bases from J, the gap between germline ends came to 19 bases. CDR3 sequence (DNA): TGTGCCAGCAGTGCGGGACTTCCCCCCCCATTCTTC. Translating it yields CASSAGLPPPFF. The variable domain in full, completed from reference TRBV7-8 and TRBJ2-1, reads GAGVSQSPRYKVAKRGQDVALRCDPISGHVSLFWYQQALGQGPEFLTYFQNEAQLDKSGLPSDRFFAERPEGSVSTLKIQRTQQEDSAVYLCASSAGLPPPFFGPGTRLTVL.

The rearrangement uses TRBV15 and TRBJ2-1; possible D gene TRBD2, 6 bases. V was cut by 0 bases and J by 4 bases, with 16 bases left in between. CDR3 length: 17 residues. Germline values: CDR1 LNHNV, CDR2 YYDKDF (reference sequence). In DNA, the CDR3 is TGTGCCACCAGCAGAGAAGGTGTCGGGGGTACGTACAATGAGCAGTTCTTC. This sequence encodes CATSREGVGGTYNEQFF. Drawing the rest from reference TRBV15 and TRBJ2-1, the complete variable domain is DAMVIQNPRYQVTQFGKPVTLSCSQTLNHNVMYWYQQKSSQAPKLLFHYYDKDFNNEADTPDNFQSRRPNTSFCFLDIRSPGLGDTAMYLCATSREGVGGTYNEQFFGPGTRLTVL.